A single sample gave rise to the 22 T cell receptor beta chains below, sequenced in a study of CD8+ T cells in alopecia areata. RNA extraction was followed by reverse transcription into cDNA, which acted as the sequencing template. Assay used: immunoSEQ multiplex PCR; TCRdb lists only in-frame clones, some missing. The sample contains about 150,000 clones, over 45% of which appear only once. Sequencing input: CD4+ T cells sorted from blood. The receptors derive from a human donor with alopecia areata.

The rearrangement links TRBV30 to TRBJ2-3, with D maybe TRBD2 (5 bases). With 2 bases removed from V and 6 bases from J, the gap between germline ends came to 18 bases. The germline V gene has CDR1 GTSNPN and CDR2 SVGIG (reference sequence). This CDR3 region has 15 residues. The CDR3 loop is CAWSYGSVTGDTQYF. CDR3 in DNA: TGTGCCTGGAGTTACGGTAGTGTAACGGGGGATACGCAGTATTTT.

This clone came up once. V and J are TRBV27 and TRBJ1-2; possible D gene TRBD1, 5 bases. This CDR3 is built from 13 residues. The V gene's germline CDR1 is MNHEY and CDR2 SMNVEV (reference sequence). V was clipped by 2 bases and J by 6 bases, with 10 bases between them. The CDR3 loop is CASSLAGRDGYTF. The CDR3 DNA sequence: TGTGCCAGCAGTTTAGCAGGGAGGGATGGCTACACCTTC.

V usage is TRBV5-6 and J usage is TRBJ1-2; TRBD1 is a possible D gene (5 bases). V dropped 4 bases and J dropped 2 bases, with 15 bases sitting between them. CDR1 is SGHDT, CDR2 YYEEEE, per germline. The CDR3 extends over 15 amino acids. For the CDR3, the DNA is TGTGCCAGCAGCCGGGGACGGGTAGGAAACTATGGCTACACCTTC. It yields the protein CASSRGRVGNYGYTF.

Worth noting for this clone: Additional DNA sequences in this sample encode the identical CDR3. The chain has TRBV29-1 and TRBJ1-1, with TRBD1 matching 7 bases. The V gene end was trimmed by 6 bases and the J gene end by 0 bases; junction bases not matched to a gene: 4. Germline V CDR1 and CDR2: SQVTM, ANQGSEA. This CDR3 comprises 13 residues. CDR3 DNA: TGCAGCGTAAAGACAGGGATGAACACTGAAGCTTTCTTT. It codes for CSVKTGMNTEAFF.

This sequence joins TRBV29-1 and TRBJ2-1; 7 bases line up with TRBD2. J was trimmed by 9 bases and V by 7 bases; bases with no gene match: 15. Germline CDR1 reads SQVTM; CDR2 reads ANQGSEA. The CDR3 sequence is 14 residues long. CDR3 sequence: CSDRGTNPEGEQFF. The CDR3 DNA follows: TGCAGCGACCGAGGGACTAACCCGGAAGGTGAGCAGTTCTTC.

V and J are TRBV12-5 and TRBJ2-7; D unclear. V shed 1 base and J shed 3 bases, with 4 bases lying between them. This CDR3 is 12 amino acids long. Germline V gene data show CDR1 as LGHNT and CDR2 as FRNRAP. For the CDR3, the DNA is TGTGCTAGTGGTTTGGGACACTACGAGCAGTACTTC. It specifies CASGLGHYEQYF.

This clone occurred once. The genes are TRBV28 and TRBJ2-1; D ambiguous. Trimming left V 6 bases short and J 8 bases short, with 11 bases between. The CDR3 has 12 residues. Germline lookup yields CDR1 MDHEN and CDR2 SYDVKM. As DNA, the CDR3 is TGTGCCAGCAGCCTTCCCGGTGATGAGCAGTTCTTC. It yields the protein CASSLPGDEQFF. The full variable domain, completed using reference TRBV28 and TRBJ2-1, is DVKVTQSSRYLVKRTGEKVFLECVQDMDHENMFWYRQDPGLGLRLIYFSYDVKMKEKGDIPEGYSVSREKKERFSLILESASTNQTSMYLCASSLPGDEQFFGPGTRLTVL.

In its sample, this clone was seen a few times. This sequence joins TRBV29-1 and TRBJ2-7; TRBD2 matches 13 bases. This CDR3 has 13 residues. Germline-derived CDR1 and CDR2 are SQVTM and ANQGSEA. V lost 6 bases, J lost 3 bases, and 2 bases stayed unmatched. In DNA, the CDR3 is TGCAGCGTCGGGACTAGCGGGAACTACGAGCAGTACTTC. Translating it yields CSVGTSGNYEQYF.

This clone occurred a few times. The rearrangement joins TRBV29-1 to TRBJ2-2; D uncertain. The germline V gene has CDR1 SQVTM and CDR2 ANQGSEA. The CDR3 has 15 amino acids. Trimming shortened V by 6 bases and J by 5 bases, and 19 bases separated the two germline ends. The CDR3 loop is CSVAVVASGTGELFF. In DNA, the CDR3 is TGCAGCGTCGCCGTAGTGGCATCAGGAACCGGGGAGCTGTTTTTT.

This chain connects TRBV29-1 to TRBJ2-7, with 13 bases matching TRBD2. Per germline, CDR1 SQVTM and CDR2 ANQGSEA. There are 15 residues in the CDR3. V was pared by 6 bases and J by 5 bases, with 10 bases of the junction left unmatched. As DNA, the CDR3 is TGCAGCGTCACTCTCGGGACTAGCGGGACCAACGAGCAGTACTTC. It encodes CSVTLGTSGTNEQYF.

The table lists this clone with a count of one. The chain links TRBV2 to TRBJ2-1; D is possibly TRBD1 or TRBD2 (5 bases each). Trimming cost V 6 bases and J 5 bases, with 11 bases left between them. The germline V gene has CDR1 SNHLY and CDR2 FYNNEI. There are 13 residues in the CDR3. CDR3 nucleotides: TGTGCCAGCAGGACCGGGGCCCACAATGAGCAGTTCTTC. This encodes CASRTGAHNEQFF.

This clone has more than one count but fewer than ten. The rearrangement uses TRBV29-1 and TRBJ1-1; D unclear. Germline V CDR1 and CDR2: SQVTM, ANQGSEA. The CDR3 has 13 amino acids. Trimming left V 4 bases short and J 3 bases short, with 12 bases between. CDR3 sequence reads: CSVGIRGDTEAFF. In DNA, the CDR3 is TGCAGCGTTGGTATTCGGGGAGACACTGAAGCTTTCTTT.

The chain uses TRBV7-9 and TRBJ1-1; tentatively, D is TRBD1 (6 bases). V was trimmed by 6 bases and J by 5 bases, leaving 22 bases between them. The length of the CDR3 is 16 residues. From germline, CDR1 is SEHNR and CDR2 FQNEAQ (reference sequence). CDR3 nucleotides: TGTGCCAGCAGTCTCCCTGGGCAGGGGCGCCGAACTGAAGCTTTCTTT. Encoded protein: CASSLPGQGRRTEAFF.

V is TRBV2 and J is TRBJ1-5; 8 nucleotides align to TRBD1. J gave up 5 bases and V 6 bases, and 3 bases lay outside the gene matches. This CDR3 has 13 amino acids. The germline V gene encodes CDR1 SNHLY and CDR2 FYNNEI. The chain's CDR3 is CASREDRDQPQHF. CDR3 DNA: TGTGCCAGCAGAGAGGACAGGGATCAGCCCCAGCATTTT. Filled out from reference TRBV2 and TRBJ1-5, the complete variable domain reads EPEVTQTPSHQVTQMGQEVILRCVPISNHLYFYWYRQILGQKVEFLVSFYNNEISEKSEIFDDQFSVERPDGSNFTLKIRSTKLEDSAMYFCASREDRDQPQHFGDGTRLSIL.

The V gene is TRBV29-1, the J gene TRBJ1-2; weak D call: TRBD1 (5 bases). This CDR3 has 12 amino acids. CDR1 SQVTM and CDR2 ANQGSEA come from the germline V gene. The CDR3 spells CSAGFDGDGYTF. CDR3 bases: TGCAGTGCAGGGTTTGACGGGGATGGCTACACCTTC.

The chain combines TRBV29-1 with TRBJ1-1, with unresolved D. The germline V and J ends were trimmed by 5 bases and 1 base, with 8 bases remaining between them. The CDR3 is 12 residues long. Germline CDR1 reads SQVTM; CDR2 reads ANQGSEA. In DNA form, the CDR3 reads TGCAGCGTTCATCGGGCGAACACTGAAGCTTTCTTT. Translated: CSVHRANTEAFF.

V gene TRBV2 combines with J gene TRBJ2-7, with 9 nucleotides matching TRBD2. Losses at the gene ends were 10 bases for V and 6 bases for J; bases not matched to a gene: 13. The CDR3 totals 14 residues. Germline loops: CDR1 SNHLY, CDR2 FYNNEI. This CDR3 reads CATRLAAERGEQYF. The CDR3 DNA sequence: TGTGCCACCAGACTAGCGGCCGAAAGGGGCGAGCAGTACTTC.

The chain is built from TRBV2 and TRBJ2-4; weak D call: TRBD1 (5 bases). V was pared by 2 bases and J by 11 bases, with 7 bases between. Germline V gene data show CDR1 as SNHLY and CDR2 as FYNNEI. The CDR3 totals 11 residues. CDR3 in amino acids: CASSELQVQYF. CDR3 nucleotides: TGTGCCAGCAGTGAACTACAGGTTCAGTACTTC.

This clone occurred a few times. This chain connects TRBV29-1 to TRBJ2-3; D might be TRBD2 (6 bases). The germline V gene encodes CDR1 SQVTM and CDR2 ANQGSEA. The CDR3 runs 13 residues. The V end was cut by 2 bases, the J end by 5 bases, with 11 bases between. The CDR3 protein is CSVELLAIDTQYF. CDR3 DNA: TGCAGCGTTGAACTACTAGCTATAGATACGCAGTATTTT.

This chain connects TRBV6-5 to TRBJ1-2, with D possibly being TRBD1 (6 bases). CDR1 and CDR2 from the germline V gene are MNHEY and SVGAGI. CDR3 length equals 15 residues. V was shortened by 0 bases and J by 6 bases, with 14 bases between the two germline ends. The CDR3 reads CASSYSIISGDGYTF. DNA of the CDR3: TGTGCCAGCAGTTACTCGATCATTTCAGGGGATGGCTACACCTTC.

The V gene is TRBV6-1, the J gene TRBJ2-5; D unresolved. Germline values: CDR1 MNHNS, CDR2 SASEGT. This CDR3 is 12 amino acids long. Trimming cost V 0 bases and J 3 bases, with 2 bases left between them. CDR3 region: CASSEAKETQYF. DNA for the CDR3: TGTGCCAGCAGTGAAGCCAAAGAGACCCAGTACTTC.

This clone was recorded once. The chain couples TRBV28 to TRBJ2-7, with 9 bases identical to TRBD2. The germline CDR1 and CDR2 sequences are MDHEN and SYDVKM. The V and J ends lost 6 bases and 3 bases, in that order; junction bases with no gene match: 12. The CDR3 sequence is 16 residues long. The CDR3 DNA reads as TGTGCCAGCAGCGCCCCCCGGCTAGCGGGAAACTACGAGCAGTACTTC. Translation: CASSAPRLAGNYEQYF.